This is a list of T cell receptor beta chains from one sample in a study of T-cell memory formation after mild COVID-19. One entry per CDR3 protein results from TCRdb running MiXCR on the 5' RACE reads. The profile covers roughly 130,000 distinct CDR3 sequences, with 16% appearing a single time and about 15% taken by the ten largest. The sequenced sample consisted of PBMCs or a T cell subset sorted from them (not recorded which). The receptors derive from an adult woman who had mild COVID-19 (a few samples of this study predate the infection). Cell type and time point are not known. Each CDR3 is given with its conserved first and last residue. Fields, in order: D gene, clone size, J gene, V gene, CDR3 DNA, CDR3 protein. A D gene is named only where the DNA matches it firmly. Expanded clones get a size class; other rows say once, few or many, or leave the size out.

NA | NA | TRBJ2-7 | TRBV19 | TGTGCCAGTAGTACCCGACACTTATACGAGCAGTACTTC | CASSTRHLYEQYF
NA | NA | TRBJ2-1 | TRBV13 | TGTGCCAGCAGCACCCGCTTCGTGCGGAACAATGAGCAGTTCTTC | CASSTRFVRNNEQFF
TRBD2 | few | TRBJ2-3 | TRBV9 | TGTGCCAGCAGCGCCTTGGGGGGGACAGATACGCAGTATTTT | CASSALGGTDTQYF
NA | NA | TRBJ1-2 | TRBV10-3 | TGTGCCATCAGTGAGTCAGGGGCCTCGGAGAGTAGCTACACCTTC | CAISESGASESSYTF
NA | NA | TRBJ2-3 | TRBV29-1 | TGCAGCGCCCGTTACACAGATACGCAGTATTTT | CSARYTDTQYF
TRBD2 | few | TRBJ2-7 | TRBV2 | TGTGCCAGCAGAAAAGCGGGAGGGGAAGCGTACGAGCAGTACTTC | CASRKAGGEAYEQYF
TRBD2 | few | TRBJ2-1 | TRBV9 | TGTGCCAGCAGCGTAGTAGGCGGGAGCCCCTACAATGAGCAGTTCTTC | CASSVVGGSPYNEQFF
TRBD1 | NA | TRBJ1-1 | TRBV2 | TGTGCCAGCCCTGAGAGACAGGGGGGTATACTATTGAACACTGAAGCTTTCTTT | CASPERQGGILLNTEAFF
TRBD2 | NA | TRBJ2-1 | TRBV7-2 | TGTGCCAGCAGCTCCAGACCTACTAGCGGGAGGTACAATGAGCAGTTCTTC | CASSSRPTSGRYNEQFF
NA | NA | TRBJ2-3 | TRBV7-2 | TGTGCCAGCACGGCCCGCACAGATACGCAGTATTTT | CASTARTDTQYF
NA | few | TRBJ2-3 | TRBV19 | TGTGCCAGTAGTATCCAGGGGTCAGATACGCAGTATTTT | CASSIQGSDTQYF
NA | NA | TRBJ2-1 | TRBV6-1 | TGTGCCAGCCTGGGTCTAGCGAGCTCCTACAATGAGCAGTTCTTC | CASLGLASSYNEQFF
NA | few | TRBJ2-6 | TRBV10-3 | TGTGCCATCAGTTACCAGGGAGCTGGGGCCAACGTCCTGACTTTC | CAISYQGAGANVLTF
NA | NA | TRBJ2-5 | TRBV10-3 | TGTGCCATCAGTGAGTCCGGGGTGTACCAAGAGACCCAGTACTTC | CAISESGVYQETQYF
NA | many | TRBJ1-2 | TRBV5-1 | TGCGCCAGCAGCTTGGGGCCGGGTTATTCGTATGGCTACACCTTC | CASSLGPGYSYGYTF
NA | NA | TRBJ2-1 | TRBV15 | TGTGCCACCAGCAGAGATCGGGGTTTCGATGAGCAGTTCTTC | CATSRDRGFDEQFF
NA | NA | TRBJ2-2 | TRBV6-4 | TGTGCCAGCAGAAAGGATCTACGTAGCGGGGAGCTGTTTTTT | CASRKDLRSGELFF
NA | few | TRBJ2-3 | TRBV5-1 | TGCGCCAGCAGCTTGCGATTAGCTGGGGCCACAGATACGCAGTATTTT | CASSLRLAGATDTQYF
NA | NA | TRBJ1-2 | TRBV7-9 | TGTGCCAGCAGCTTAGGGTCGGGTGGCTACACCTTC | CASSLGSGGYTF
NA | NA | TRBJ1-6 | TRBV7-3 | TGTGCCAGCAGCTTCGGAGGGGAGTCACCCCTCCACTTT | CASSFGGESPLHF
NA | few | TRBJ2-5 | TRBV7-8 | TGTGCCAGCAGCTACAGGGAAGAGACCCAGTACTTC | CASSYREETQYF
TRBD2 | few | TRBJ2-1 | TRBV7-6 | TGTGCCAGCAGCCGCCCCCGGGAAACGGCGGGAGGGCCATCCTACAATGAGCAGTTCTTC | CASSRPRETAGGPSYNEQFF
NA | many | TRBJ1-1 | TRBV12-3/TRBV12-4 | TGTGCCAGCAGTTTTCAGAACACTGAAGCTTTCTTT | CASSFQNTEAFF
NA | NA | TRBJ1-2 | TRBV4-1 | TGCGCCAGCAGCCTAACGATCGGCACGGAGACTTTCGGCTACACCTTC | CASSLTIGTETFGYTF
TRBD1 | few | TRBJ1-1 | TRBV3-1 | TGTGCCAGCAGCTTCCCCGGGACAGCGAACACTGAAGCTTTCTTT | CASSFPGTANTEAFF
NA | NA | TRBJ2-5 | TRBV7-2 | TGTGCCAGCAGCTTAGCGGGGGGGCCCGGGACCCAGTACTTC | CASSLAGGPGTQYF
TRBD2 | few | TRBJ2-3 | TRBV24-1 | TGTGCCACCAGTGATTCTGGCGGGGGGCCTAGCACAGATACGCAGTATTTT | CATSDSGGGPSTDTQYF
NA | NA | TRBJ2-5 | TRBV2 | TGTGCCACCCGCGCGGGGCATCCTCAGTACTTC | CATRAGHPQYF